This T cell receptor (beta chain) was recorded in a study of spatial heterogeneity in lung cancer. This clonotype was recorded at least ten times. Time point described: sample taken at primary tumor resection. Sequencing of whole RNA from tumor, nontumor lung or frozen PBMC involved no sorting. Patients with untreated early-stage non-small cell lung cancer, numbering approximately 79, were the donors. Via MiXCR, TCRdb re-called the 5' RACE reads, giving one row per CDR3 protein. The sample records under 30,000 distinct CDR3 sequences, 4% to 6% being singletons. The germline V and J ends were trimmed by 0 bases and 5 bases, with 8 bases remaining between them. CDR3 length: 14 amino acids. The V gene's germline CDR1 is SGHRS and CDR2 YFSETQ.

This sequence joins TRBV5-1 and TRBJ1-4, with D hard to call. This clonotype originated in a male donor with early-stage non-small cell lung cancer. The specimen comprised PBMCs, sampled at surgery. The CDR3 sequence: CASSLAGANEKLFF. CDR3 nucleotide sequence: TGCGCCAGCAGCTTGGCAGGTGCAAATGAAAAACTGTTTTTT.